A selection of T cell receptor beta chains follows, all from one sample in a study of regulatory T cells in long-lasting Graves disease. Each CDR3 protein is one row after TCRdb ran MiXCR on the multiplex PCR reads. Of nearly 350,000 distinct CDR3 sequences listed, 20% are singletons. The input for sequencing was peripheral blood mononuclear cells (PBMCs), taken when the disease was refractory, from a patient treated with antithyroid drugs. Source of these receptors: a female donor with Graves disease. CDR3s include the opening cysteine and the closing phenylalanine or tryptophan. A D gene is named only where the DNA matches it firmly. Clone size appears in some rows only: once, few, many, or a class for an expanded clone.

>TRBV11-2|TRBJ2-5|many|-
TGTGCCAGCAGCTTGGGGGAACGAGAGACCCAGTACTTC
CASSLGERETQYF
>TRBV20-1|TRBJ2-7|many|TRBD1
TGCAGTGCTAGTTGGACAGGGACCTACGAGCAGTACTTC
CSASWTGTYEQYF
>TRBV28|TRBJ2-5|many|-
TGTGCCATCCAGGGGGGACAAGAGACCCAGTACTTC
CAIQGGQETQYF
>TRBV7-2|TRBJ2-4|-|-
TGTGCCAGCAGCCGTTATCCGGGACTAGCCAAAAACATTCAGTACTTC
CASSRYPGLAKNIQYF
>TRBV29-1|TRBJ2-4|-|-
TGCAGCGGCTCTTGGGGGGACATTCAGTACTTC
CSGSWGDIQYF
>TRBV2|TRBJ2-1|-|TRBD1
TGTGCCAGCAGTGAATCCCCAGGACAGGGGCTGTTCTTC
CASSESPGQGLFF
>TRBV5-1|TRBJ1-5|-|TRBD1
TGCGCCAGCAGCTTGGGGACAGGGGGCGGTCAGCCCCAGCATTTT
CASSLGTGGGQPQHF
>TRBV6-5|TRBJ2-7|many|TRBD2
TGTGCCAGCAGTTACGGGCCGGGACTAGCGTATAGCTCCTACGAGCAGTACTTC
CASSYGPGLAYSSYEQYF
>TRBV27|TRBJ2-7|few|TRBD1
TGTGCCAGCAGTTGGGACCAAGGGGGCACCTACGAGCAGTACTTC
CASSWDQGGTYEQYF
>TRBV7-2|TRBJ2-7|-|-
TGTGCCAGCAGCGCATCCGCTTCCTACGAGCAGTACTTC
CASSASASYEQYF
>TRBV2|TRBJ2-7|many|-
TGTGCCAGCAGTGAGATGGTGTCTTACGAGCAGTACTTC
CASSEMVSYEQYF